This is a list of T cell receptor beta chains from one sample in a study of spatial heterogeneity in lung cancer. One entry per CDR3 protein results from TCRdb running MiXCR on the 5' RACE reads. The data show about 100,000 distinct CDR3 sequences, approximately 4.7% seen once. Sequencing was performed on lung tumor tissue, taken at surgery. The receptor set was obtained from a male donor with early-stage non-small cell lung cancer. The conserved cysteine and the conserved F or W are not part of the CDR3 here. A D gene is named only where the DNA matches it firmly.

D gene	CDR3 length	V gene	J gene	CDR3 protein
TRBD2	11	TRBV7-9	TRBJ2-7	ASSSGLVREQY
.	14	TRBV27	TRBJ2-2	ASTPGSQANTGELF
TRBD1	13	TRBV9	TRBJ2-5	ASSISGTEGETQY
TRBD1	14	TRBV20-1	TRBJ1-5	SARSTGEVEDQPQH
.	14	TRBV5-6	TRBJ2-7	ASSRMGSEATYEQY
.	11	TRBV11-1	TRBJ2-1	ASRQGSHNEQF
TRBD2	13	TRBV28	TRBJ2-7	ASSFMTSGGYEQY
.	11	TRBV28	TRBJ2-1	ASSLRGTFMEF
TRBD2	16	TRBV5-4	TRBJ2-2	ASSLGLAGDVKAGELF
.	12	TRBV6-5	TRBJ1-2	ASTRDGANYGYT